This T cell receptor (beta chain) was documented in a study of cytomegalovirus exposure and HLA in healthy donors. It was with 60 Vbeta and 13 Jbeta primers that the PCR ran. The data were produced by immunoSEQ multiplex PCR, yet TCRdb's version contains in-frame clones alone and is incomplete. The profile shows some 98,000 clones, less than 80% of them singletons. V lost 0 bases and J 8 bases, leaving 13 bases between the germline ends. The CDR3 is 15 residues long. Germline V gives CDR1 MNHNS, CDR2 SASEGT. Material: PBMCs. The sequence was obtained from a man aged 35 to 55 in good health and CMV-seronegative. The chain uses TRBV6-1 and TRBJ1-4; the D is unclear. CDR3 sequence: CASSEASGAREKLFF. CDR3 in DNA: TGTGCCAGCAGTGAAGCATCCGGCGCTAGGGAAAAACTGTTTTTT.